Below, one T cell receptor beta chain is given with its context. The antigen remains undetermined. These data come from a study of shared clonotypes between healthy human individuals. General study findings and limits: Few donors limited the genetic and exposure-history diversity represented.

How the authors handled the data: From ImmunoSEQ came sequences covering only the junction and carrying no quality scores, so filtering differed. The table came from immunoSEQ multiplex PCR; TCRdb's copy has only in-frame clones and leaves some out. That table supplies the V and J calls and clone size; D and trimming were determined from the DNA. The repertoire includes about 490,000 clones, about 79% of them detected once, and 13% sits in the top ten. Nashville, Tennessee was home to all donors, each a Caucasian adult. The germline V and J ends were trimmed by 2 bases and 1 base, with 10 bases remaining between them. CDR3 length: 15 residues. Germline CDR1 SNHLY, CDR2 FYNNEI.

This receptor was taken from a woman in her 40s in good health. Some clones in this sample may be carry-over from other donors' samples. The rearrangement uses TRBV2 and TRBJ2-3; TRBD2 might be the D (5 bases). Sequenced input: PBMCs. The CDR3 coding sequence is TGTGCCAGCAGTGAACGGAGCGGTGGCACAGATACGCAGTATTTT. Its translation: CASSERSGGTDTQYF. The full variable domain, completed using reference TRBV2 and TRBJ2-3, is EPEVTQTPSHQVTQMGQEVILRCVPISNHLYFYWYRQILGQKVEFLVSFYNNEISEKSEIFDDQFSVERPDGSNFTLKIRSTKLEDSAMYFCASSERSGGTDTQYFGPGTRLTVL.